The 32 T cell receptor beta chains below were found in one sample sequenced in a study of control samples from healthy donors and cancer patients (TCRdb year 2020). Libraries were constructed by the immunoSEQ multiplex PCR assay. TCRdb re-hosts the immuneACCESS table, in-frame sequences only. Its copies lack some clones; in the studies checked, an unresolved V gene accounts for under half of them, and the cause for the rest is not known. For this sample there are roughly 120,000 clones; over 90% appear just once. The ten largest clones take up about 2.6% of the sample. The sample was blood. The receptors were sampled from a man between 25 and 39 years old in good health.

This chain connects TRBV15 to TRBJ2-3, with a weak D call TRBD1 (6 bases). Trimming shortened V by 4 bases and J by 5 bases, and 19 bases separated the two germline ends. This CDR3 region has 16 residues. The germline V gene has CDR1 LNHNV and CDR2 YYDKDF (reference sequence). CDR3 loop: CATSTPGAGIVDTQYF. CDR3 DNA sequence: TGTGCCACCAGCACGCCAGGGGCGGGCATAGTAGATACGCAGTATTTT. Supplemented by reference TRBV15 and TRBJ2-3, the full variable domain reads DAMVIQNPRYQVTQFGKPVTLSCSQTLNHNVMYWYQQKSSQAPKLLFHYYDKDFNNEADTPDNFQSRRPNTSFCFLDIRSPGLGDTAMYLCATSTPGAGIVDTQYFGPGTRLTVL.

V usage is TRBV7-2 and J usage is TRBJ1-1; D is possibly TRBD1 (5 bases). The CDR3 runs to 13 residues. Trimming cost V 2 bases and J 7 bases, with 11 bases left between them. Germline CDR1 reads SGHTA; CDR2 reads FQGNSA. In DNA, the CDR3 is TGTGCCAGCAGCTTAATAGGGGACGGTGAAGCTTTCTTT. Protein sequence: CASSLIGDGEAFF.

The chain joins TRBV5-4 to TRBJ2-5; 9 bases fit TRBD1. The J segment lost 5 bases and the V segment lost 5 bases, leaving 10 bases of the junction unmatched. This CDR3 is built from 15 residues. Germline lookup yields CDR1 SGHNT and CDR2 YYREEE (reference sequence). The CDR3, as DNA: TGTGCCAGCAGACCGGGGACAGGGCGAACGGAGACCCAGTACTTC. This gives the protein CASRPGTGRTETQYF.

The chain recombines TRBV11-2 with TRBJ1-6; no clear D gene. Germline CDR1 is SGHAT and CDR2 is FQNNGV. V gave up 3 bases and J gave up 6 bases, with 6 bases separating them. This CDR3 spans 13 amino acids. The CDR3 DNA is TGTGCCAGCAGCTTCTCGTTTAATTCACCCCTCCACTTT. This translates into CASSFSFNSPLHF.

This chain links TRBV5-5 with TRBJ2-2; D gene uncertain. This CDR3 is built from 16 residues. CDR1 and CDR2 from the germline V gene are SGHKS and YYEKEE (reference sequence). The V end was cut by 1 base, the J end by 0 bases, with 10 bases between. The CDR3 region has the DNA TGTGCCAGCAGCTTGTCTAGACCGGCGAACACCGGGGAGCTGTTTTTT. This encodes CASSLSRPANTGELFF.

The J gene is TRBJ2-5, the V gene TRBV3-1 (or the pseudogene TRBV3-2); D gene uncertain. Germline V CDR1 and CDR2: LGHDT, YNNKEL (reference sequence). CDR3 length equals 15 residues. V lost 3 bases to trimming and J lost 3 bases, with 14 bases between them. The CDR3, as DNA: TGTGCCAGCAGCCAGACCCTCGTACGTGAAGAGACCCAGTACTTC. Its protein product is CASSQTLVREETQYF.

The rearrangement links TRBV21-1 to TRBJ1-3; TRBD1 is the table's D call and was not checked against the DNA. TRBV21-1 has pseudogene status. This CDR3 is built from 17 residues. CDR3 DNA: TGTGCCAGCAGCAAAGATCTAGAGGGGGAAGTGGGAAACACCATATATTTT. Translated: CASSKDLEGEVGNTIYF.

The CDR3 DNA follows: TGTGCCAGCAGTTTTCGAGGGCCTCTTGCTGGCACAGATACGCAGTATTTT. Residues: CASSFRGPLAGTDTQYF. V is TRBV27 and J is TRBJ2-3, with a possible D match to TRBD2 (5 bases). This CDR3 spans 17 amino acids. Germline CDR1 reads MNHEY; CDR2 reads SMNVEV (reference sequence). Trimming took 3 bases from V and 1 from J, leaving 17 bases between them.

V gene TRBV20-1 combines with J gene TRBJ2-4; the D gene could be TRBD1 or TRBD2 (5 bases each). CDR3 length equals 11 residues. V lost 3 bases and J 8 bases, leaving 8 bases between the germline ends. In germline, CDR1 is DFQATT, CDR2 SNEGSKA (reference sequence). In DNA form, the CDR3 reads TGCAGTGCTAGTCTGGGGGACATTCAGTACTTC. Its protein is CSASLGDIQYF.

This clone was detected once. The chain couples TRBV25-1 to TRBJ2-5; D may be TRBD2 (6 bases). CDR3 size: 14 residues. V lost 7 bases to trimming and J lost 1 base, with 13 bases between them. The germline V gene has CDR1 MGHDK and CDR2 SYGVNS. The CDR3 region is CASTHPGGQETQYF. The DNA of the CDR3 is TGTGCCAGCACTCACCCCGGGGGCCAAGAGACCCAGTACTTC.

CDR3 in DNA: TGTGCCAGCAGTCAGGACAGGGCAAGCGGCACTGAAGCTTTCTTT. As protein: CASSQDRASGTEAFF. The chain combines TRBV2 with TRBJ1-1; 8 bases agree with TRBD1. Germline V gives CDR1 SNHLY, CDR2 FYNNEI. Losses at the gene ends were 5 bases for V and 4 bases for J; bases not matched to a gene: 9. The CDR3 has 15 amino acids.

V usage is TRBV10-2 and J usage is TRBJ1-4; no clear D gene. CDR3 length: 15 residues. Germline V gene data show CDR1 as WSHSY and CDR2 as SAAADI. The V and J ends lost 4 bases and 2 bases respectively, with 11 bases between them. Here the CDR3 reads CASSGSRGTNEKLFF. The DNA of the CDR3 is TGCGCCAGCAGTGGGTCCCGAGGGACTAATGAAAAACTGTTTTTT.

The genes are TRBV27 and TRBJ1-2; D perhaps matches TRBD1 (5 bases). Deletions cut 4 bases from V and 7 bases from J, with 13 bases between. CDR1 and CDR2 (germline): MNHEY, SMNVEV (reference sequence). This CDR3 is 13 amino acids long. The CDR3 sequence is CASSSRGVGGYTF. Written as DNA, the CDR3 is TGTGCCAGCAGTTCGCGGGGGGTCGGTGGCTACACCTTC.

The rearrangement uses TRBV23-1 and TRBJ2-7, with 9 bases matching TRBD1. TRBV23-1 is an ORF for which the function is uncertain. The trim removed 6 bases at V and 12 bases at J, leaving 24 bases unmatched. CDR3 length equals 17 residues. The CDR3 region is CASRGYTGGSSGLIAYV. In DNA, the CDR3 is TGCGCCAGCAGGGGCTATACAGGGGGCTCTTCAGGGCTGATTGCGTACGTC.

This clone was detected once. The chain uses TRBV4-2 and TRBJ2-3, with TRBD2 identical over 13 bases. This CDR3 is built from 17 residues. Germline V gene lookup returns CDR1 LGHNA and CDR2 YNFKEQ. The V segment lost 0 bases and the J segment 6 bases; nucleotides outside the gene matches: 6. CDR3 loop: CASSQETSGGFRDTQYF. The CDR3 bases are TGTGCCAGCAGCCAAGAGACTAGCGGGGGGTTTAGGGATACGCAGTATTTT.

This chain uses TRBV11-2 with TRBJ2-1, with TRBD2 identical over 7 bases. The V segment lost 0 bases and the J segment 8 bases; nucleotides outside the gene matches: 7. Germline assignment: CDR1 SGHAT and CDR2 FQNNGV. CDR3 size: 15 residues. CDR3 amino acids: CASSLDLVGGDEQFF. CDR3 coding DNA: TGTGCCAGCAGCTTAGATCTTGTGGGAGGGGATGAGCAGTTCTTC.

The chain employs TRBV19 and TRBJ1-1, with D hard to call. CDR1 and CDR2 (germline): LNHDA, SQIVND (reference sequence). Trimming took off 2 bases at V and 2 bases at J, with 6 bases between the two ends. The CDR3 spans 13 residues. The CDR3 coding sequence is TGTGCCAGTAGTATAAACATTAACACTGAAGCTTTCTTT. Protein sequence: CASSININTEAFF.

The chain recombines TRBV5-1 with TRBJ1-2; D not resolved. CDR3 length: 12 amino acids. Germline loops: CDR1 SGHRS, CDR2 YFSETQ. V dropped 4 bases and J dropped 4 bases, with 8 bases sitting between them. This CDR3 reads CASSPESYGYTF. As DNA, the CDR3 is TGCGCCAGCAGCCCAGAGTCCTATGGCTACACCTTC. Drawing the rest from reference TRBV5-1 and TRBJ1-2, the complete variable domain is KAGVTQTPRYLIKTRGQQVTLSCSPISGHRSVSWYQQTPGQGLQFLFEYFSETQRNKGNFPGRFSGRQFSNSRSEMNVSTLELGDSALYLCASSPESYGYTFGSGTRLTVV.

The chain couples TRBV3-1 (or the pseudogene TRBV3-2) to TRBJ1-1; 8 bases fit TRBD1. The CDR3 is 16 residues long. Losses at the gene ends were 4 bases for V and 3 bases for J; bases not matched to a gene: 10. CDR1 and CDR2 from the germline V gene are LGHDT and YNNKEL (reference sequence). This CDR3 is CASSRRTGLGDTEAFF. CDR3 bases: TGTGCCAGCAGCCGACGGACAGGGTTGGGAGACACTGAAGCTTTCTTT.

This chain uses TRBV28 with TRBJ2-1; 9 bases fit TRBD2. The CDR3 has 16 amino acids. Trimming at V came to 6 bases and at J to 7 bases, leaving 13 bases not matched to a gene. Germline V CDR1 and CDR2: MDHEN, SYDVKM. CDR3: CASSRMGGGGANEQFF. CDR3 DNA sequence: TGTGCCAGCAGCCGTATGGGTGGCGGGGGGGCAAATGAGCAGTTCTTC.

This clone was seen once. The chain recombines TRBV5-4 with TRBJ1-1; 8 nucleotides align to TRBD1. The ends lost 3 bases at V and 5 bases at J; junction bases unmatched: 3. CDR1 is SGHNT, CDR2 YYREEE, per germline (reference sequence). The CDR3 has 13 amino acids. CDR3 bases: TGTGCCAGCAGCTGGACAGGGATGACTGAAGCTTTCTTT. Translating it yields CASSWTGMTEAFF.

This chain links TRBV7-9 with TRBJ1-6; D uncertain. CDR1 is SEHNR, CDR2 FQNEAQ, per germline (reference sequence). The CDR3 covers 14 residues. V was clipped by 2 bases and J by 4 bases, with 6 bases between them. The CDR3 bases are TGTGCCAGCAGCTTAAACGGTTATAATTCACCCCTCCACTTT. This encodes CASSLNGYNSPLHF.

The chain joins TRBV2 to TRBJ1-6; no clear D. This CDR3 spans 13 amino acids. The ends were cut back, 4 bases at V and 10 bases at J, with 11 bases in the middle. Germline V gives CDR1 SNHLY, CDR2 FYNNEI. CDR3 residues: CASSVKGESPLHF. The CDR3 coding sequence is TGTGCCAGCAGTGTTAAGGGAGAGTCACCCCTCCACTTT.

The V gene is TRBV5-1, the J gene TRBJ1-2, with TRBD1 matching 9 bases. Unmatched junction bases numbered 8, after V lost 3 bases and J lost 8 bases. The CDR3 consists of 14 residues. Germline lookup yields CDR1 SGHRS and CDR2 YFSETQ. The CDR3 DNA follows: TGCGCCAGCAGCTCCCTACAGGGGGCGGGAGGCTACACCTTC. This codes for CASSSLQGAGGYTF. Filled out from reference TRBV5-1 and TRBJ1-2, the complete variable domain reads KAGVTQTPRYLIKTRGQQVTLSCSPISGHRSVSWYQQTPGQGLQFLFEYFSETQRNKGNFPGRFSGRQFSNSRSEMNVSTLELGDSALYLCASSSLQGAGGYTFGSGTRLTVV.

V is TRBV6-1 and J is TRBJ1-2; D gene unclear. CDR3 length equals 13 residues. Germline lookup yields CDR1 MNHNS and CDR2 SASEGT. The germline V and J ends were trimmed by 2 bases and 7 bases, with 11 bases remaining between them. The DNA for the CDR3 is TGTGCCAGCAGTGAAAGTTGGGCGGGTGGCTACACCTTC. Amino acids: CASSESWAGGYTF.

The genes are TRBV6-2 or TRBV6-3 and TRBJ2-7; no reliable D call. The V gene's germline CDR1 is MNHEY and CDR2 SVGEGT. The CDR3 runs 13 residues. Trimming took off 2 bases at V and 7 bases at J, with 12 bases between the two ends. The DNA of the CDR3 is TGTGCCAGCAGTTACGATGGGTTTGGGGAGCAGTACGTC. This translates into CASSYDGFGEQYV.

The chain has TRBV2 and TRBJ1-1; no reliable D call. This CDR3 contains 11 residues. Germline CDR1 is SNHLY and CDR2 is FYNNEI. The germline V and J ends were trimmed by 4 bases and 3 bases, with 3 bases remaining between them. The CDR3 DNA is TGTGCCAGCAGTGTCTACACTGAAGCTTTCTTT. Translating gives CASSVYTEAFF. Full variable domain (remainder filled in from reference TRBV2 and TRBJ1-1): EPEVTQTPSHQVTQMGQEVILRCVPISNHLYFYWYRQILGQKVEFLVSFYNNEISEKSEIFDDQFSVERPDGSNFTLKIRSTKLEDSAMYFCASSVYTEAFFGQGTRLTVV.

This chain joins TRBV28 and TRBJ1-1; TRBD1 matches 12 bases. This CDR3 is built from 16 residues. Germline assignment: CDR1 MDHEN and CDR2 SYDVKM. V was clipped by 5 bases and J by 1 base; unmatched bases: 5. The CDR3 region is CASSPRDRGRNTEAFF. The CDR3 bases are TGTGCCAGCAGTCCCCGGGACAGGGGGCGGAACACTGAAGCTTTCTTT.

This clone was found once. The V call is TRBV30, the J call TRBJ1-5; weak D call: TRBD1 (6 bases). V lost 2 bases, J lost 6 bases, and 11 bases lay in between. Per germline, CDR1 GTSNPN and CDR2 SVGIG (reference sequence). The CDR3 runs to 13 residues. CDR3 sequence reads: CAWSLTGSQPQHF. The CDR3 DNA sequence: TGTGCCTGGAGTTTAACAGGGAGTCAGCCCCAGCATTTT.

Concerning this clone: Its ends do not fully match the called genes, so a read error is possible. The chain combines TRBV5-3 with TRBJ2-2, with 8 nucleotides matching TRBD1. TRBV5-3 belongs to the ORF category, with a function that is uncertain. The CDR3 sequence is 16 residues long. The CDR3: CVRSSWTDRVTGELFF. The CDR3 coding sequence is TGTGTCAGAAGCTCTTGGACGGACAGGGTCACCGGGGAGCTGTTTTTT.

The chain couples TRBV5-1 to TRBJ2-3, with D perhaps being TRBD1 or TRBD2 (6 bases each). The CDR3 extends over 17 amino acids. V lost 4 bases and J lost 2, with 20 bases in between. Looked up from germline, CDR1 is SGHRS and CDR2 is YFSETQ. CDR3 sequence (DNA): TGCGCCAGCAGCCCGGGGGCGGTAGCGATACCCACAGATACGCAGTATTTT. This encodes CASSPGAVAIPTDTQYF.

The chain links TRBV6-1 to TRBJ1-6, with a possible D match to TRBD1 (5 bases). CDR3 length equals 15 residues. Trimming cost V 2 bases and J 7 bases, with 12 bases left between them. In germline, CDR1 is MNHNS, CDR2 SASEGT. CDR3 DNA sequence: TGTGCCAGCAGTGAATTCTCCAGGGCCAATTCACCCCTCCACTTT. Its protein is CASSEFSRANSPLHF.